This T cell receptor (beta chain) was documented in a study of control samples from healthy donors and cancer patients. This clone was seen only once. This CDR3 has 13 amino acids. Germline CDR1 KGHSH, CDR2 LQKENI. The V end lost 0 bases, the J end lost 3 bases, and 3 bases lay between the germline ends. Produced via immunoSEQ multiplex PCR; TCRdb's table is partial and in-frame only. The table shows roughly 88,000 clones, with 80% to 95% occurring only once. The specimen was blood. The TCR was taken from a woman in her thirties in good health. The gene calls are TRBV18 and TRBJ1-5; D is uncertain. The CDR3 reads CASSPPNNQPQHF. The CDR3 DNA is TGTGCCAGCTCACCACCCAACAATCAGCCCCAGCATTTT.